This TCR beta chain was sequenced in a study of PD-L1 blockade in urothelial cancer. At the level of the study: Blood was evaluated 3 weeks (second dose) and 6 weeks after therapy began.

Profiling relied on immunoSEQ multiplex PCR, and the TCRdb table lists in-frame clones only, not all of them. This table has under 95,000 clones, about 83% appearing once. The CDR3 contains 16 residues. V shed 3 bases and J shed 4 bases, with 16 bases lying between them. Germline CDR1 reads KGHSH; CDR2 reads LQKENI. Time point specified: pretreatment peripheral blood. This TCR was recovered from a man aged 55 to 70 with urothelial cancer. The material was PBMCs, obtained around atezolizumab (anti-PD-L1) treatment. This rearrangement joins TRBV18 to TRBJ1-3; the D gene is possibly TRBD1 (5 bases). The CDR3 DNA is TGTGCCAGCTCACCGAACCCAGGGTCCTACGGAAACACCATATATTTT. It yields the protein CASSPNPGSYGNTIYF.